The sequence of this T cell receptor beta chain was determined in a study of cytomegalovirus exposure and HLA in healthy donors. Study findings and constraints: The listing of 150 or so TCR beta chains classed them as cytomegalovirus-associated. Despite most TCR sequences being rare, some public TCRs occurred in many donors. For cytomegalovirus status, the classifier reportedly gave diagnoses with high specificity and sensitivity.

The protocol was immunoSEQ multiplex PCR, while the TCRdb copy is restricted to in-frame clones and leaves out a portion. The repertoire holds about 76,000 clones, 90% to 95% seen once, with around 1.5% in the top ten. This CDR3 comprises 17 residues. The germline V gene encodes CDR1 SGHNT and CDR2 YYREEE (reference sequence). V was trimmed by 4 bases and J by 3 bases, leaving 23 bases between them. About this clone: Its matching antigen is unknown.

The sequencing input was PBMCs. This TCR was sampled from a man aged 18 to 35 in good health and CMV-seropositive. The chain uses TRBV5-4 and TRBJ2-7, with D perhaps TRBD1 (6 bases). CDR3 in amino acids: CASSQIPTGADFYEQYF. The CDR3 bases are TGTGCCAGCAGCCAAATCCCGACAGGAGCGGATTTCTACGAGCAGTACTTC.